The rows below give T cell receptor beta chains drawn from one sample of a study of blood T cell repertoires in COVID-19. Measured with immunoSEQ multiplex PCR; TCRdb has only the in-frame clones, and not every one. The sample has over 45,000 clones; 88% are singletons. The material sequenced was peripheral blood. These receptors were taken from a man in his 60s with active COVID-19. Both conserved end residues are part of each CDR3. The D gene is left open where the match is weak. Clone size is shown for a subset of rows, as once, few, many or a class of expanded clone.

>TRBJ2-3|-|11|-|TRBV30
CAWSPTGTQYF
TGTGCCTGGAGTCCTACGGGTACGCAGTATTTT
>TRBJ1-1|TRBD1|12|once|TRBV19
CASKQGSTEAFF
TGTGCCAGCAAACAGGGGAGCACTGAAGCTTTCTTT
>TRBJ1-6|-|15|-|TRBV25-1
CASSESRHENSPLHF
TGTGCCAGCAGTGAATCGCGACACGAGAATTCACCCCTCCACTTT
>TRBJ2-5|TRBD2|14|-|TRBV11-2
CASRLPGGQETQYF
TGTGCCAGCAGGCTTCCGGGAGGGCAAGAGACCCAGTACTTC
>TRBJ1-1|-|15|-|TRBV7-3
CASSLTVRGNTEAFF
TGTGCCAGCAGCTTAACTGTTAGGGGGAACACTGAAGCTTTCTTT
>TRBJ2-2|-|13|-|TRBV7-9
CASSSGLTGELFF
TGTGCCAGCAGCTCCGGGTTAACCGGGGAGCTGTTTTTT
>TRBJ2-7|-|16|-|TRBV2
CASSGPDREVSYEQYF
TGTGCCAGCAGCGGACCCGACAGGGAGGTCTCCTACGAGCAGTACTTC
>TRBJ1-5|-|15|few|TRBV28
CASSLYGGSNQPQHF
TGTGCCAGCAGTTTGTACGGGGGAAGCAATCAGCCCCAGCATTTT
>TRBJ2-7|TRBD2|15|-|TRBV29-1
CSVHSGTSVPYEQYF
TGCAGCGTGCACTCCGGGACTAGTGTTCCCTACGAGCAGTACTTC
>TRBJ1-4|-|15|-|TRBV7-8
CASSLEGGNNEKLFF
TGTGCCAGCAGCTTAGAGGGAGGGAATAATGAAAAACTGTTTTTT
>TRBJ2-1|TRBD2|15|-|TRBV30
CAWGPGLVSYNEQFF
TGTGCCTGGGGCCCGGGACTAGTATCCTACAATGAGCAGTTCTTC
>TRBJ2-1|TRBD2|13|-|TRBV10-1
CASSESGAGVLFF
TGCGCCAGCAGTGAGTCGGGAGCGGGAGTATTGTTCTTC
>TRBJ2-2|-|14|-|TRBV27
CASSYQTGTGELFF
TGTGCCAGCAGCTACCAGACAGGCACCGGGGAGCTGTTTTTT
>TRBJ2-3|-|15|-|TRBV27
CASSFQSSRTDTQYF
TGTGCCAGCAGTTTTCAGTCTAGCCGCACAGATACGCAGTATTTT
>TRBJ2-7|-|14|-|TRBV2
CASIDESFGYEQYF
TGTGCCAGCATCGATGAGTCGTTCGGCTACGAGCAGTACTTC
>TRBJ2-7|-|11|-|TRBV29-1
CSVETGYEQYF
TGCAGCGTAGAGACAGGCTACGAGCAGTACTTC
>TRBJ2-7|-|11|-|TRBV2
CASSVRYEQYF
TGTGCCAGCAGTGTCCGGTACGAGCAGTACTTC
>TRBJ2-4|-|15|-|TRBV6-2/TRBV6-3
CASSLTGLAKNIQYF
TGTGCCAGCAGCCTGACAGGATTAGCCAAAAACATTCAGTACTTC
>TRBJ2-3|TRBD2|15|-|TRBV18
CASSPRGGGGDTQYF
TGTGCCAGCTCACCCCGAGGCGGGGGGGGAGATACGCAGTATTTT
>TRBJ1-5|-|14|few|TRBV21-1
CASSPSSLYQPQHF
TGTGCCAGCAGCCCTTCTTCGCTATATCAGCCCCAGCATTTT
>TRBJ1-2|-|14|-|TRBV5-1
CASTRPDSNYGYTF
TGCGCCAGCACCCGTCCAGACTCTAACTATGGCTACACCTTC
>TRBJ1-5|-|16|-|TRBV3-1/TRBV3-2
CASSQEGGGSNQPQHF
TGTGCCAGCAGCCAGGAGGGAGGGGGAAGCAATCAGCCCCAGCATTTT
>TRBJ2-7|-|17|-|TRBV21-1
CASSKGRVWDRDYEQYF
TGTGCCAGCAGCAAAGGGAGAGTTTGGGACAGAGACTACGAGCAGTACTTC
>TRBJ1-2|-|15|-|TRBV7-3
CASRTRDSSIGGYTF
TGTGCCAGCAGGACACGGGACTCATCTATCGGCGGCTACACCTTC
>TRBJ2-3|TRBD1|16|-|TRBV27
CASSKTGYGGTDTQYF
TGTGCCAGCAGTAAGACAGGGTATGGGGGCACAGATACGCAGTATTTT
>TRBJ2-1|-|14|-|TRBV9
CASSVVSGVGEQFF
TGTGCCAGCAGCGTAGTATCAGGGGTCGGGGAGCAGTTCTTC
>TRBJ1-2|-|12|-|TRBV10-3
CAISGGLDGYTF
TGTGCCATCAGTGGCGGTTTGGATGGCTACACCTTC
>TRBJ2-1|TRBD1|19|-|TRBV4-1
CASSQQQGASVGAYNEQFF
TGCGCCAGCAGCCAGCAACAGGGGGCGAGCGTAGGCGCCTACAATGAGCAGTTCTTC
>TRBJ2-7|-|12|-|TRBV12-3/TRBV12-4
CASSPSSYEQYF
TGTGCCAGCAGCCCTAGCTCCTACGAGCAGTACTTC
>TRBJ2-7|TRBD2|16|-|TRBV11-2
CASSLYTSGSSYEQYF
TGTGCCAGCAGTTTGTATACTAGCGGGAGCTCCTACGAGCAGTACTTC
>TRBJ1-2|TRBD1|16|-|TRBV4-1
CASSQDPGQVNYGYTF
TGCGCCAGCAGCCAAGATCCAGGACAGGTAAACTATGGCTACACCTTC
>TRBJ1-5|-|16|-|TRBV5-8
CASSLQGFGSNQPQHF
TGTGCCAGCAGCTTACAGGGTTTTGGTAGCAATCAGCCCCAGCATTTT
>TRBJ2-1|-|16|-|TRBV18
CASSPPTANDPGEQFF
TGTGCCAGCTCACCCCCGACGGCTAATGACCCCGGGGAGCAGTTCTTC